This T cell receptor (beta chain) was identified during a study of blood T cell repertoires in COVID-19 (dated by TCRdb to 2020 to 2022). The study in broad terms: Samples from collaborators originated in the United States, Italy and Spain and spanned both the acute and convalescent phases of COVID-19. Where HLA class I and class II types were available, the types were taken from metadata supplied by the sample provider, not from assay-based typing. Samples came from the ongoing ImmuneRACE study (first 160 participants) plus 1,254 subjects from 6 global collaborators. The dataset comprised deeply sampled blood TCRbeta repertoires from subjects exposed to, actively infected with, or recovered from COVID-19. Sample metadata almost always included a de-identified subject ID, COVID-19 status, age in years and sex. The material from the prospective study consisted of cDNA or gDNA derived from T cells, B-cell-depleted T cells, or PBMCs. The repertoires were released in a freely available public database intended as a resource for research on the immune response to SARS-CoV-2. Here is what the overall study found, with its caveats: Clinical and demographic metadata were provided uncurated, with the amount varying by source and participant.

With regard to this clone: No cognate antigen has been identified for it. No per-base quality is available; no much larger clone lies one base away.

In Seattle, one collaborating source enrolled patients while the infection was active and tracked those patients longitudinally over the course of disease. The collaborating institutions used their own protocols to collect whole blood in K2EDTA tubes. Collaborator samples were shipped for TCRbeta analysis as frozen whole blood, isolated PBMCs, or DNA extracted from either sample type. The immunoSEQ Assay, a bias-controlled multiplex PCR, was used to amplify TCRbeta CDR3 regions from genomic DNA. In the authors' own workflow: The number of nucleated cells in each sample was estimated by amplification of reference gene primers within the assay. Sequence reads were collapsed and filtered to measure the absolute abundance of every unique TCRbeta CDR3 rearrangement. For each sample, productive Simpson clonality was calculated by taking the square root of Simpson's diversity index across productive rearrangements. As stored in TCRdb, this immuneACCESS dataset retains in-frame rearrangements with V and J assigned. A fraction of the clones does not appear; measured against another copy, unresolved V genes explain less than half of the discrepancy, and the remainder lacks a known reason. V and J calls and clone size are copied from that table; D and trimming were computed from the DNA. Present in this sample are 100,000 to 150,000 clones, approximately 85% of which were seen just once. About 3% of the sample comes from the top ten.

From the cysteine up to the phenylalanine, the CDR3 has a length of 17 residues. Kept here is only the CDR3 DNA, which spans 51 bases and is read in frame from base 1. Via the germline V gene, CDR1 is SNHLY and CDR2 FYNNEI. Trimming leaves V shorter by 7 bases and J shorter by 8 bases, with the junction holding 15 bases beyond the gene matches. The source material was peripheral blood. This TCR was sampled from a woman older than 75 with COVID-19, enrolled during active disease. The sequence joins TRBV2 to TRBJ2-1; 12 middle bases align to TRBD2. The nucleotide sequence reads TGTGCCAGCATCGGGGCCCCCGGGACTAGCGGGTCTTATGAGCAGTTCTTC. Translated, it gives CASIGAPGTSGSYEQFF. With the portions outside the CDR3 filled from the reference TRBV2 and TRBJ2-1 genes, the complete variable region becomes EPEVTQTPSHQVTQMGQEVILRCVPISNHLYFYWYRQILGQKVEFLVSFYNNEISEKSEIFDDQFSVERPDGSNFTLKIRSTKLEDSAMYFCASIGAPGTSGSYEQFFGPGTRLTVL.